This section outlines one T cell receptor beta chain sequence together with its context. Its antigen remains unknown. This CDR3 has 13 amino acids. Germline lookup yields CDR1 MDHEN and CDR2 SYDVKM. Unmatched junction bases numbered 7, after V lost 6 bases and J lost 7 bases. The entry originates in a study of cytomegalovirus exposure and HLA in healthy donors. Study results and limitations: Overall, about 160 TCR beta chains were annotated as cytomegalovirus-associated. The authors confirmed in vitro that a few CMV-associated chains were specific for CMV antigens.

Primers: 60 Vbeta forward and 13 Jbeta reverse. Data came from immunoSEQ multiplex PCR; TCRdb stores just in-frame clones and leaves some out. The sample lists 95,000 to 100,000 clones, approximately 76% occurring once. As for the donors, each was a healthy bone marrow donor. This receptor was taken from a man between 35 and 55 years old in good health and CMV-seronegative. Source material: PBMCs. The chain carries TRBV28 and TRBJ2-5; TRBD1 matches at 8 bases. The CDR3, as DNA: TGTGCCAGCAGAACGACAGGGGATGGGACCCAGTACTTC. It encodes CASRTTGDGTQYF.